This entry concerns a single T cell receptor (beta chain). In the study's own analysis: Reference gene primer amplification gave nucleated cell count estimates. Only in-frame clones appear in the TCRdb table, and some are missing; sequencing was by immunoSEQ multiplex PCR. V, J and clone size were drawn from that table, and D and trimming were deduced from the DNA. The sample yields around 310,000 clones, about 88% seen once. The sample is drawn from a study of blood T cell repertoires in COVID-19. About the study: The samples span acute and convalescent COVID-19 from the United States, Italy and Spain. PBMCs, B-cell-depleted T cells, or T cells provided the cDNA or gDNA that made up the material.

CDR3 size: 14 residues. V was clipped by 1 base and J by 3 bases, with 7 bases between them. Per the germline V gene, CDR1 is SGHVS and CDR2 is FQNEAQ. The sequence derives from a woman aged 55-70 years with acute or convalescent COVID-19. The chain employs TRBV7-8 and TRBJ1-5; D is perhaps TRBD1 (6 bases). Sequencing was carried out using peripheral blood. The CDR3 region has the DNA TGTGCCAGCAGCTTAGGACAGGTCAATCAGCCCCAGCATTTT. It encodes CASSLGQVNQPQHF. Supplemented by reference TRBV7-8 and TRBJ1-5, the full variable domain reads GAGVSQSPRYKVAKRGQDVALRCDPISGHVSLFWYQQALGQGPEFLTYFQNEAQLDKSGLPSDRFFAERPEGSVSTLKIQRTQQEDSAVYLCASSLGQVNQPQHFGDGTRLSIL.